This TCR beta chain appears in the sequencing data of a study of human T cells and chemical hapten exposure. Overall study context: TCR yields per sample varied, mainly owing to small pooled library volume differences. Study results and caveats: Sensitization with DPC brought no change to TCRs above 1 in 1000 in frequency.

Time point denoted: healthy volunteer bleed at 6 weeks. Total RNA came from unfractionated whole blood. It was the library that attached unique molecular identifiers to individual cDNA molecules. Per the authors' pipeline: Between about 23,224 and 700,000 TCRs appeared in each sample, and the median stood at roughly 95,000. TCRdb re-derived calls from the RACE reads in MiXCR, one entry per CDR3 protein. It is TCRdb's table, rather than the study itself, that gives the V and J calls and clone size. The sample carries about 77,000 distinct CDR3 sequences, around 9.3% recorded once. Comments on this clonotype: The antigen remains unidentified. Compared with germline, one end of the junction differs, possibly owing to a read error.

Per germline, CDR1 LGHNA and CDR2 YNFKEQ. CDR3 length equals 18 residues. Specimen: whole blood. The genes are TRBV4-2 and TRBJ2-5; the match to TRBD2 covers 9 bases. This clonotype originated in a female donor in good health. Some clones in this sample may be carry-over from other donors' samples. The CDR3 sequence is CASGQVGLASVWEETQYF. CDR3 coding DNA: TGTGCCAGCGGCCAAGTCGGACTAGCGTCGGTGTGGGAGGAGACCCAGTACTTC.